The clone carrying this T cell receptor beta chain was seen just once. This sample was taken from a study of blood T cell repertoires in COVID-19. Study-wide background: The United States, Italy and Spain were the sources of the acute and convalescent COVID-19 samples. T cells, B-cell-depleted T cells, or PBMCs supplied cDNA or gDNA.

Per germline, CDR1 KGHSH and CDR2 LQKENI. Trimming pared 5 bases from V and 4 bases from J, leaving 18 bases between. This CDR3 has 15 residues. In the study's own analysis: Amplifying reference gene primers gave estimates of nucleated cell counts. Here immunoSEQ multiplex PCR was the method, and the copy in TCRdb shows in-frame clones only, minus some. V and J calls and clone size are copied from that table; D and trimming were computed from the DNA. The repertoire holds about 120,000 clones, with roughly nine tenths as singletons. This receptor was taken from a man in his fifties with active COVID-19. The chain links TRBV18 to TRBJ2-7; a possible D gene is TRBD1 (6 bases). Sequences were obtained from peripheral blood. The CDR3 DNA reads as TGTGCCAGCTCATCAAGCACAGGGCGAAAATACGAGCAGTACTTC. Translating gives CASSSSTGRKYEQYF. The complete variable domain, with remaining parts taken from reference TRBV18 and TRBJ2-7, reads NAGVMQNPRHLVRRRGQEARLRCSPMKGHSHVYWYRQLPEEGLKFMVYLQKENIIDESGMPKERFSAEFPKEGPSILRIQQVVRGDSAAYFCASSSSTGRKYEQYFGPGTRLTVT.